Below are 4 T cell receptor beta chains sequenced from a single sample in a study of T cells in tuberculosis. TCRdb's copy holds only in-frame clones and misses some; the assay was immunoSEQ multiplex PCR. The table has more than 20,000 clones, around 85% seen once. Time point of the sample: new active TB diagnosis, blood taken before or within 7 days of starting treatment. Sequenced material: PBMCs, taken at tuberculosis diagnosis. The receptors derive from an adult with tuberculosis.

The chain combines TRBV21-1 with TRBJ2-7; the D call TRBD2 from the table was never checked on the DNA. TRBV21-1 is listed as a pseudogene. CDR3 size: 15 residues. The chain's CDR3 is CASSTLAGGPWEQYF. CDR3 in DNA: TGTGCCAGCAGCACATTAGCGGGAGGGCCGTGGGAGCAGTACTTC.

J is TRBJ1-3 and V is TRBV7-9, with D perhaps matching TRBD1 (5 bases). The CDR3 contains 14 residues. Trimming removed 1 base from V and 2 bases from J, with 6 bases in between. Germline lookup yields CDR1 SEHNR and CDR2 FQNEAQ (reference sequence). CDR3 nucleotide sequence: TGTGCCAGCAGCTTAGGGGGGGCTGGAAACACCATATATTTT. Translating gives CASSLGGAGNTIYF. The full variable domain, with the rest looked up from reference TRBV7-9 and TRBJ1-3, is DTGVSQNPRHKITKRGQNVTFRCDPISEHNRLYWYRQTLGQGPEFLTYFQNEAQLEKSRLLSDRFSAERPKGSFSTLEIQRTEQGDSAMYLCASSLGGAGNTIYFGEGSWLTVV.

The gene calls are TRBV25-1 and TRBJ2-7, with a weak D call TRBD2 (5 bases). The CDR3 is made up of 10 amino acids. Germline CDR1 is MGHDK and CDR2 is SYGVNS. V was shortened by 4 bases and J by 7 bases, with 5 bases between the two germline ends. DNA for the CDR3: TGTGCCAGCAGTGGGACTGAGCAGTACTTC. Its protein is CASSGTEQYF.

The genes are TRBV11-2 and TRBJ1-5; 8 bases are a match to TRBD1. CDR1 is SGHAT and CDR2 is FQNNGV in the germline V gene. This CDR3 is 17 amino acids long. The trim removed 1 base at V and 7 bases at J, leaving 12 bases unmatched. CDR3 sequence: CASSLAPFPGGGQPQHF. The CDR3 DNA reads as TGTGCCAGCAGCTTAGCCCCATTCCCAGGGGGCGGACAGCCCCAGCATTTT. Filled out from reference TRBV11-2 and TRBJ1-5, the complete variable domain reads EAGVAQSPRYKIIEKRQSVAFWCNPISGHATLYWYQQILGQGPKLLIQFQNNGVVDDSQLPKDRFSAERLKGVDSTLKIQPAKLEDSAVYLCASSLAPFPGGGQPQHFGDGTRLSIL.